This is a list of T cell receptor beta chains from one sample in a study of a mutant IDH1 vaccine in newly diagnosed glioma. Generated by immunoSEQ multiplex PCR, the TCRdb table keeps only in-frame clones and is missing some. The sample has roughly 68,000 clones, roughly 78% seen once. Sequencing used PBMCs, obtained from a glioma patient treated with radiotherapy, temozolomide or both. These receptors were collected from a man aged 45-60 years with glioma. Each CDR3 is given with its conserved first and last residue. D genes are given only for firm matches. Where a row states a size, it is once, few, many or the class of an expanded clone; other rows omit it.

d_gene	j_gene	len	abundance	v_gene	CDR3aa	CDR3nt
-	TRBJ1-1	12	few	TRBV4-2	CASSQDRGEAFF	TGTGCCAGCAGCCAAGATCGGGGGGAAGCTTTCTTT
-	TRBJ1-3	16	-	TRBV30	CAWMGAGYTSGNTIYF	TGTGCCTGGATGGGGGCAGGGTATACCTCTGGAAACACCATATATTTT
-	TRBJ1-1	13	-	TRBV6-1	CASSVQANTEAFF	TGTGCCAGCTCGGTACAAGCCAACACTGAAGCTTTCTTT
-	TRBJ2-1	14	-	TRBV30	CAWTLGYGPNEQFF	TGTGCCTGGACCTTGGGGTACGGGCCAAATGAGCAGTTCTTC
-	TRBJ2-5	14	-	TRBV9	CASSVGTGLETQYF	TGTGCCAGCAGCGTAGGCACAGGTTTGGAGACCCAGTACTTC
TRBD1	TRBJ2-7	14	-	TRBV29-1	CSVDGTGGVHEQYF	TGCAGCGTGGACGGGACAGGGGGCGTTCACGAGCAGTACTTC
-	TRBJ2-7	11	-	TRBV13	CASSYGLEQYF	TGTGCCAGCAGCTATGGACTAGAGCAGTACTTC
-	TRBJ1-3	16	few	TRBV15	CATSRSRRSSGNTIYF	TGTGCCACCAGCAGATCCCGACGGTCCTCTGGAAACACCATATATTTT
TRBD2	TRBJ2-1	17	-	TRBV10-3	CAISAGTSGGGRDEQFF	TGTGCCATCAGTGCAGGGACTAGCGGGGGTGGTAGGGATGAGCAGTTCTTC
TRBD2	TRBJ2-7	18	-	TRBV18	CASSPRAESSGGRYEQYF	TGTGCCAGCTCACCACGTGCGGAGTCTAGCGGGGGGAGGTACGAGCAGTACTTC
-	TRBJ1-5	16	few	TRBV2	CASSEEAGFGNQPQHF	TGTGCCAGCAGTGAAGAGGCAGGCTTTGGCAATCAGCCCCAGCATTTT